This T cell receptor (beta chain) was recovered during a study of T cell responses to AZD1222 COVID-19 vaccine. Study-level results: In the spike-specific TCR repertoire, nearly half reportedly target unmutated variant regions. Donors skewed white British and female; clonal diversity was possibly underestimated.

This clone was seen just once. What it recognizes is unknown. Method: immunoSEQ multiplex PCR; TCRdb's copy keeps in-frame clones and lacks some. The table includes 55,000 to 85,000 clones, about 83% detected once. Germline loops: CDR1 SGHNT, CDR2 YYREEE (reference sequence). Trimming shortened V by 0 bases and J by 0 bases, and 7 bases separated the two germline ends. This CDR3 spans 16 amino acids. The specimen comprised peripheral blood, sampled on day 0 of AZD1222 vaccination. This TCR came from an adult in good health. The chain has TRBV5-4 and TRBJ2-6; D is unclear. CDR3 region: CASSLDGSSGANVLTF. Here the CDR3 DNA reads TGTGCCAGCAGCTTGGATGGAAGCTCTGGGGCCAACGTCCTGACTTTC. The full variable domain, rest sourced from reference TRBV5-4 and TRBJ2-6, is ETGVTQSPTHLIKTRGQQVTLRCSSQSGHNTVSWYQQALGQGPQFIFQYYREEENGRGNFPPRFSGLQFPNYSSELNVNALELDDSALYLCASSLDGSSGANVLTFGAGSRLTVL.